What follows are 10 T cell receptor beta chains derived from one specimen sequenced in a study of spatial heterogeneity in lung cancer. Time point defined: sample taken at primary tumor resection. Sequencing was performed on whole RNA extracted from tumor and nontumor lung tissue, or from frozen PBMC, and the material was left unsorted. TCRdb itself ran the 5' RACE reads through MiXCR, one entry per CDR3 protein. The profile shows more than 30,000 distinct CDR3 sequences, approximately 5.5% of them singletons. Sequencing was performed on PBMCs, taken at surgery. Every receptor here comes from a male donor with early-stage non-small cell lung cancer.

This clonotype has at least ten counts. The chain combines TRBV20-1 with TRBJ1-5; 7 positions agree with TRBD1. The germline V gene has CDR1 DFQATT and CDR2 SNEGSKA (reference sequence). The V gene end was trimmed by 3 bases and the J gene end by 4 bases; junction bases not matched to a gene: 6. The CDR3 contains 14 residues. CDR3 bases: TGCAGTGCTAGGTACGGGACAGCTAATCAGCCCCAGCATTTT. Its protein product is CSARYGTANQPQHF.

This clonotype was counted only a few times. The chain employs TRBV29-1 and TRBJ2-7; 9 bases match TRBD2. The CDR3 runs 17 residues. The trim removed 3 bases at V and 1 base at J, leaving 13 bases unmatched. CDR1 is SQVTM, CDR2 ANQGSEA, per germline. CDR3 in amino acids: CSVDGGSSGGMSYEQYF. CDR3 bases: TGCAGCGTTGATGGGGGATCAAGCGGGGGGATGTCCTACGAGCAGTACTTC.

This clonotype was seen many times. The gene calls are TRBV13 and TRBJ2-3, with 12 bases matching TRBD2. V lost 5 bases to trimming and J lost 2 bases; unmatched junction nucleotides: 5. Germline V gene sequence: CDR1 PRHDT, CDR2 FYEKMQ (reference sequence). CDR3 length: 16 residues. The CDR3 DNA sequence: TGTGCCAGCAGCCGGGGGACTAGCGGGTACACAGATACGCAGTATTTT. Translation: CASSRGTSGYTDTQYF.

This clonotype has only a few counts. The rearrangement links TRBV24-1 to TRBJ2-3, with a possible D match to TRBD1 (6 bases). Looked up from germline, CDR1 is KGHDR and CDR2 is SFDVKD. This CDR3 comprises 15 residues. The V end was cut by 3 bases, the J end by 5 bases, with 14 bases between. CDR3 in amino acids: CATSDATGKIDTQYF. CDR3 in DNA: TGTGCCACCAGTGATGCCACAGGGAAGATAGATACGCAGTATTTT.

The V call is TRBV20-1, the J call TRBJ2-5, with 9 bases that match TRBD2. The V gene's germline CDR1 is DFQATT and CDR2 SNEGSKA (reference sequence). This CDR3 spans 15 amino acids. After removal of 3 bases from V and 4 bases from J, the junction contained 9 bases not matched to a gene. DNA for the CDR3: TGCAGTGCTAGGGGCGGGGGGGCCGTCGGAGAGACCCAGTACTTC. Translation gives CSARGGGAVGETQYF.

The chain combines TRBV13 with TRBJ2-1, with a possible D match to TRBD1 (6 bases). CDR1 and CDR2 from the germline V gene are PRHDT and FYEKMQ (reference sequence). Deletions cut 0 bases from V and 15 bases from J, with 15 bases between. This CDR3 is 13 amino acids long. The CDR3 region has the DNA TGTGCCAGCAGCTTAGGACACCGGGACAATCCGTTCTTC. It encodes CASSLGHRDNPFF.

This clonotype was counted many times. The chain employs TRBV12-3 or TRBV12-4 and TRBJ2-5, with 7 positions matching TRBD2. V trimming: 2 bases; J trimming: 5 bases; junction bases outside the gene matches: 20. This CDR3 has 19 amino acids. The CDR3 nucleotides are TGTGCCAGCAGTTTACGGGTCTCTTTCATTGGGAGGGCGTCCGAGACCCAGTACTTC. Protein sequence: CASSLRVSFIGRASETQYF.

Many counts were recorded for this clonotype. The rearrangement joins TRBV28 to TRBJ1-6, with 9 bases fitting TRBD1. CDR1 is MDHEN, CDR2 SYDVKM, per germline. The CDR3 spans 17 residues. V lost 5 bases to trimming and J lost 0 bases; unmatched junction nucleotides: 5. The CDR3 region is CASSGDRVGSYNSPLHF. In DNA, the CDR3 is TGTGCCAGCAGTGGGGACAGGGTCGGCTCCTATAATTCACCCCTCCACTTT.

This clonotype occurred many times. The rearrangement links TRBV7-6 to TRBJ2-1; possible D gene TRBD1, 6 bases. The CDR3 length is 13 residues. V was clipped by 4 bases and J by 7 bases, with 11 bases between them. Germline V CDR1 and CDR2: SGHVS, FNYEAQ. The CDR3 nucleotides read TGTGCCAGCAGCTCCACAGGGCCGAATGAGCAGTTCTTC. The encoded protein is CASSSTGPNEQFF.

This clonotype was observed a handful of times. CDR3 region: CSASNRGLLGYNQPQHF. As DNA, the CDR3 is TGCAGTGCTAGCAACAGGGGTCTCCTAGGATACAATCAGCCCCAGCATTTT. The chain has TRBV20-1 and TRBJ1-5; 7 bases fit TRBD1. Germline V gene lookup returns CDR1 DFQATT and CDR2 SNEGSKA (reference sequence). This CDR3 has 17 residues. V dropped 3 bases and J dropped 3; count of bases not matched to a gene: 14.